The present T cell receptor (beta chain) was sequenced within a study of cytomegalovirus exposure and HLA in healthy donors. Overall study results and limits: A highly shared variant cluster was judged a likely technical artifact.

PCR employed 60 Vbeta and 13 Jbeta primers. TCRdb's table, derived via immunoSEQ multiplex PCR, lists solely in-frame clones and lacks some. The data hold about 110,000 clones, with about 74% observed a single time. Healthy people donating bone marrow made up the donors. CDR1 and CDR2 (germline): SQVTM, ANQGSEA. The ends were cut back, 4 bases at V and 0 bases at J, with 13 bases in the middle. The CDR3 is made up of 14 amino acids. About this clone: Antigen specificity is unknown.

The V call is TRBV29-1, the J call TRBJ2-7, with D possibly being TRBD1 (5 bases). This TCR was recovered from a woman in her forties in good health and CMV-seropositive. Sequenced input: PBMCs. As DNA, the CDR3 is TGCAGCGTTGTTCAACAGGAGAGCTCCTACGAGCAGTACTTC. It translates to CSVVQQESSYEQYF.